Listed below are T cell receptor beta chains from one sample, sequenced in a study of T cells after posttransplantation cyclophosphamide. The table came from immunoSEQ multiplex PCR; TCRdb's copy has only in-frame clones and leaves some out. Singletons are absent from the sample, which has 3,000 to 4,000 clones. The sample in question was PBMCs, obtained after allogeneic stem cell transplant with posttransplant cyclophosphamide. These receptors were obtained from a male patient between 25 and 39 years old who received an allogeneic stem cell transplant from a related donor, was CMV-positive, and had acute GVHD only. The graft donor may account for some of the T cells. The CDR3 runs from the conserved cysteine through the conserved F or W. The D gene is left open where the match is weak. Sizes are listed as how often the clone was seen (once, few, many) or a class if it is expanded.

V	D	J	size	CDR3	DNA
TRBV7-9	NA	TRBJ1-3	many	CASSFDRHSGNTIYF	TGTGCCAGCAGCTTCGACAGACACTCTGGAAACACCATATATTTT
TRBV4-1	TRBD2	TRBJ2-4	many	CASSPLAGGPLAKNIQYF	TGCGCCAGCAGCCCCCTAGCGGGGGGGCCTCTAGCCAAAAACATTCAGTACTTC
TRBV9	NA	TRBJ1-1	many	CASSDLLQGNTEAFF	TGTGCCAGCAGCGACCTACTACAGGGGAACACTGAAGCTTTCTTT
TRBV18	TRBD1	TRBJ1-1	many	CASSPRTGAAEAFF	TGTGCCAGCTCACCCCGGACAGGGGCAGCTGAAGCTTTCTTT
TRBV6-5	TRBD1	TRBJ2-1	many	CASNRDRAGNEQFF	TGTGCCAGCAACCGGGACAGGGCTGGGAATGAGCAGTTCTTC
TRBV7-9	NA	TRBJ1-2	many	CASSSDRFFYGYTF	TGTGCCAGCAGCTCGGACAGATTTTTCTATGGCTACACCTTC
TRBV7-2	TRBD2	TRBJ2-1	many	CASSLVRLAGGDEQFF	TGTGCCAGCAGCTTAGTTAGGCTAGCGGGGGGCGATGAGCAGTTCTTC
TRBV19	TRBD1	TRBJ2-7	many	CASSGDRSSYEQYF	TGTGCCAGTAGCGGGGACAGGAGCTCCTACGAGCAGTACTTC
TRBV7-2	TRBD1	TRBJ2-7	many	CASSLALGTGGTYEQYF	TGTGCCAGCAGCTTAGCGCTCGGGACAGGGGGAACCTACGAGCAGTACTTC
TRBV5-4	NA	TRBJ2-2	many	CASSFGGSVGELFF	TGTGCCAGCAGCTTTGGGGGCTCGGTCGGGGAGCTGTTTTTT
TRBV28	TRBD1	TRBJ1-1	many	CASSLPGGQAELAFF	TGTGCCAGCAGTCTTCCCGGTGGACAGGCCGAGTTAGCTTTCTTT
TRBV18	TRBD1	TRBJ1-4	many	CASSSGQGEKLFF	TGTGCCAGCTCATCCGGACAGGGGGAGAAACTGTTTTTT
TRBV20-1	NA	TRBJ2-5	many	CSAKAQETQYF	TGCAGTGCTAAAGCCCAAGAGACCCAGTACTTC
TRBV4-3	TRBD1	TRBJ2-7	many	CASSHITGAYEQYF	TGCGCCAGCAGCCATATCACAGGGGCCTACGAGCAGTACTTC
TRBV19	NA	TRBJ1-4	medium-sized	CASSIVGGLHGNEKLFF	TGTGCCAGTAGTATAGTCGGCGGCCTGCATGGTAATGAAAAACTGTTTTTT
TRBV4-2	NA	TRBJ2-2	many	CASSPMAAGELFF	TGTGCCAGTAGCCCAATGGCGGCCGGGGAGCTGTTTTTT
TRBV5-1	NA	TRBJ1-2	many	CASSLWAVRTNGYTF	TGCGCCAGCAGCTTGTGGGCAGTTCGTACGAATGGCTACACCTTC